This T cell receptor beta chain was found in a study of cytotoxic CD8 clonotypes in ibrutinib-treated CLL. Clones were sequenced by immunoSEQ multiplex PCR, and TCRdb holds only the in-frame ones, with some missing. The sample lists 330,000 or so clones; roughly 70% were seen once. Deletions cut 4 bases from V and 5 bases from J, with 8 bases between. Per germline, CDR1 LGHNA and CDR2 YSLEER. The CDR3 extends over 13 amino acids. Sequencing used PBMCs, obtained after 36 months of ibrutinib treatment. The V gene is TRBV4-3, the J gene TRBJ2-2; D is possibly TRBD2 (6 bases). The receptor's source is a human donor with chronic lymphocytic leukemia. The CDR3 is CASSPAGTGELFF. CDR3 sequence (DNA): TGCGCCAGCAGCCCCGCGGGGACCGGGGAGCTGTTTTTT.